A selection of T cell receptor beta chains follows, all from one sample in a study of neurological immune-mediated disorders. TCRdb fed the 5' RACE reads into MiXCR, producing one record per CDR3 protein. The sample shows under 80,000 distinct CDR3 sequences, 13% to 15% of them seen only once. The sample taken for sequencing was PBMCs. These receptors were collected from a woman aged 45-65 years in good health. CDR3s include the opening cysteine and the closing phenylalanine or tryptophan. Fields, in order: D gene, J gene, clone size, V gene, CDR3 protein, CDR3 DNA. D genes are given only for firm matches. Rows may omit the clone size; those that give it use once, few, many or a size class.

D gene: .
J gene: TRBJ1-3
clone size: many
V gene: TRBV7-8
CDR3 protein: CASSLSDSSGNTIYF
CDR3 DNA: TGTGCCAGCAGCTTATCAGACAGCTCTGGAAACACCATATATTTT

D gene: .
J gene: TRBJ1-1
clone size: many
V gene: TRBV29-1
CDR3 protein: CSVKLSPDTEAFF
CDR3 DNA: TGCAGCGTTAAACTTTCACCGGACACTGAAGCTTTCTTT

D gene: .
J gene: TRBJ1-1
clone size: many
V gene: TRBV5-1
CDR3 protein: CASSPHETTMNTEAFF
CDR3 DNA: TGCGCCAGCAGCCCCCATGAGACCACTATGAACACTGAAGCTTTCTTT

D gene: TRBD2
J gene: TRBJ2-3
clone size: .
V gene: TRBV19
CDR3 protein: CASSSTSGTTDTQYF
CDR3 DNA: TGTGCCAGTAGTTCGACTAGCGGGACCACAGATACGCAGTATTTT

D gene: .
J gene: TRBJ2-1
clone size: many
V gene: TRBV7-7
CDR3 protein: CASSLAASGNEQFF
CDR3 DNA: TGTGCTAGCAGCTTAGCGGCTAGTGGCAATGAGCAGTTCTTC

D gene: .
J gene: TRBJ2-7
clone size: .
V gene: TRBV6-1
CDR3 protein: CASDRTITYEQYF
CDR3 DNA: TGTGCCAGCGACAGGACGATCACCTACGAGCAGTACTTC

D gene: .
J gene: TRBJ2-5
clone size: .
V gene: TRBV3-1
CDR3 protein: CASSQFSGTVQETQYF
CDR3 DNA: TGTGCCAGCAGCCAATTTAGCGGGACAGTCCAAGAGACCCAGTACTTC

D gene: TRBD1
J gene: TRBJ2-7
clone size: many
V gene: TRBV6-6
CDR3 protein: CASTPGQGLGYEQYF
CDR3 DNA: TGTGCCAGCACTCCGGGACAGGGGCTTGGGTACGAGCAGTACTTC

D gene: .
J gene: TRBJ2-5
clone size: many
V gene: TRBV29-1
CDR3 protein: CSVSTGRGRDQETQYF
CDR3 DNA: TGCAGCGTTTCGACAGGGCGGGGACGGGACCAAGAGACCCAGTACTTC

D gene: .
J gene: TRBJ2-2
clone size: many
V gene: TRBV28
CDR3 protein: CASSLGQGPTGELFF
CDR3 DNA: TGTGCCAGCAGTTTGGGGCAGGGGCCCACCGGGGAGCTGTTTTTT

D gene: .
J gene: TRBJ1-1
clone size: many
V gene: TRBV20-1
CDR3 protein: CSARVDMNTEAFF
CDR3 DNA: TGCAGTGCTAGGGTGGATATGAACACTGAAGCTTTCTTT

D gene: .
J gene: TRBJ1-5
clone size: .
V gene: TRBV2
CDR3 protein: CTSSEYRVNKPQHF
CDR3 DNA: TGTACCAGCAGTGAATACAGGGTTAATAAGCCCCAGCATTTT

D gene: .
J gene: TRBJ2-7
clone size: many
V gene: TRBV5-8
CDR3 protein: CASSPAYEQYF
CDR3 DNA: TGTGCCAGCAGCCCGGCCTACGAGCAGTACTTC

D gene: .
J gene: TRBJ1-1
clone size: many
V gene: TRBV6-5
CDR3 protein: CASRFQSGVNTEAFF
CDR3 DNA: TGTGCCAGCAGGTTCCAGTCGGGAGTGAACACTGAAGCTTTCTTT

D gene: TRBD2
J gene: TRBJ2-2
clone size: many
V gene: TRBV28
CDR3 protein: CASSLYTRLAANTGELFF
CDR3 DNA: TGTGCCAGCAGTTTATATACCCGACTAGCAGCGAACACCGGGGAGCTGTTTTTT

D gene: .
J gene: TRBJ2-2
clone size: many
V gene: TRBV4-1
CDR3 protein: CASSQEEQGFYGELFF
CDR3 DNA: TGCGCCAGCAGCCAAGAAGAACAGGGTTTTTACGGGGAGCTGTTTTTT

D gene: .
J gene: TRBJ2-3
clone size: many
V gene: TRBV5-5
CDR3 protein: CASSRALAYTDTQYF
CDR3 DNA: TGTGCCAGCAGCCGGGCTCTAGCCTACACAGATACGCAGTATTTT

D gene: TRBD1
J gene: TRBJ2-5
clone size: many
V gene: TRBV10-3
CDR3 protein: CAISESGTGEETQYF
CDR3 DNA: TGTGCCATCAGTGAGTCCGGGACAGGAGAAGAGACCCAGTACTTC

D gene: .
J gene: TRBJ1-1
clone size: many
V gene: TRBV6-5
CDR3 protein: CASRGRAVNTEAFF
CDR3 DNA: TGTGCCAGCAGGGGAAGGGCCGTGAACACTGAAGCTTTCTTT

D gene: TRBD2
J gene: TRBJ2-1
clone size: .
V gene: TRBV3-1
CDR3 protein: CASSVLAGPNEQFF
CDR3 DNA: TGTGCCAGCAGCGTCCTAGCGGGGCCCAATGAGCAGTTCTTC

D gene: .
J gene: TRBJ2-7
clone size: many
V gene: TRBV3-1
CDR3 protein: CASSHMAGPYEQYF
CDR3 DNA: TGTGCCAGCAGCCATATGGCGGGGCCCTACGAGCAGTACTTC

D gene: TRBD1
J gene: TRBJ1-5
clone size: many
V gene: TRBV12-3/TRBV12-4
CDR3 protein: CASSSGQGKRPQPQHF
CDR3 DNA: TGTGCCAGCAGTTCCGGACAGGGCAAGCGTCCTCAGCCCCAGCATTTT

D gene: TRBD2
J gene: TRBJ2-1
clone size: many
V gene: TRBV5-1
CDR3 protein: CASSFLAGAINEQFF
CDR3 DNA: TGCGCCAGCAGCTTCCTAGCGGGAGCGATCAATGAGCAGTTCTTC

D gene: .
J gene: TRBJ1-4
clone size: .
V gene: TRBV12-3/TRBV12-4
CDR3 protein: CASGGLATNEKLFF
CDR3 DNA: TGTGCTTCGGGGGGGCTGGCAACTAATGAAAAACTGTTTTTT

D gene: TRBD2
J gene: TRBJ2-7
clone size: many
V gene: TRBV15
CDR3 protein: CATSAGWRESNYEQYF
CDR3 DNA: TGTGCCACCAGCGCGGGGTGGCGGGAGAGCAACTACGAGCAGTACTTC

D gene: .
J gene: TRBJ2-1
clone size: many
V gene: TRBV12-3/TRBV12-4
CDR3 protein: CASSWVVGLNEQFF
CDR3 DNA: TGTGCCAGCAGTTGGGTGGTGGGCCTCAATGAGCAGTTCTTC

D gene: .
J gene: TRBJ2-3
clone size: many
V gene: TRBV28
CDR3 protein: CASRSGGYTDTQYF
CDR3 DNA: TGTGCCAGCAGATCGGGCGGATACACAGATACGCAGTATTTT

D gene: TRBD1
J gene: TRBJ1-1
clone size: .
V gene: TRBV24-1
CDR3 protein: CATSDPGQGANTEAFF
CDR3 DNA: TGTGCCACCAGTGACCCTGGACAGGGGGCGAACACTGAAGCTTTCTTT

D gene: TRBD1
J gene: TRBJ2-3
clone size: once
V gene: TRBV6-1
CDR3 protein: CASTGQGIVANTQYF
CDR3 DNA: TGTGCCAGCACTGGACAGGGGATTGTCGCGAATACGCAGTATTTT

D gene: .
J gene: TRBJ1-5
clone size: .
V gene: TRBV6-1
CDR3 protein: CASVRQAYSNQPQHF
CDR3 DNA: TGTGCCAGTGTGAGACAGGCCTACAGCAATCAGCCCCAGCATTTT

D gene: .
J gene: TRBJ2-1
clone size: few
V gene: TRBV12-3/TRBV12-4
CDR3 protein: CASSFWQGGYNEQFF
CDR3 DNA: TGTGCCAGCAGTTTTTGGCAGGGAGGCTACAATGAGCAGTTCTTC